The rows below give T cell receptor beta chains drawn from one sample of a study of blood T cells in healthy people across ages. TCRdb reprocessed the 5' RACE reads via MiXCR and lists one record per CDR3 protein. Of more than 900,000 distinct CDR3 sequences detected, under 30% appear once; the ten largest clones hold around 0.7%. These data were likewise used in another study, on T cells of mothers and their children.

Sequenced input: blood. These receptors came from a girl under 10 years old in good health. CDR3s include the opening cysteine and the closing phenylalanine or tryptophan.

j_call: TRBJ1-2
v_call: TRBV5-1
cdr3_aa: CASSLGQGDGYTF

j_call: TRBJ2-4
v_call: TRBV7-8
cdr3_aa: CASSFSGGVKKNIQYF

j_call: TRBJ2-3
v_call: TRBV11-2
cdr3_aa: CASSRDGPSTDTQYF

j_call: TRBJ1-2
v_call: TRBV11-2
cdr3_aa: CASSLDRTGFHGYTF

j_call: TRBJ2-5
v_call: TRBV7-4
cdr3_aa: CASSSSWTRAKTTQYF

j_call: TRBJ1-4
v_call: TRBV7-2
cdr3_aa: CASSAGLAKGEKLFF

j_call: NA
v_call: TRBV10-3
cdr3_aa: CAISEGSGRKTYEQYF

j_call: TRBJ2-1
v_call: TRBV5-1
cdr3_aa: CASSLDVDERNEQFF

j_call: NA
v_call: TRBV6-6
cdr3_aa: CASCRDSYEQYF

j_call: TRBJ1-2
v_call: TRBV6-1
cdr3_aa: CASSWTAAHYGYTF

j_call: TRBJ2-5
v_call: TRBV29-1
cdr3_aa: CSVEGGLQETQYF

j_call: NA
v_call: TRBV12-5
cdr3_aa: CASLQLYEQYF

j_call: TRBJ1-4
v_call: TRBV9
cdr3_aa: CASSVASGGGEKLFF

j_call: TRBJ2-7
v_call: TRBV7-9
cdr3_aa: CASRTGTDFYEQYF

j_call: TRBJ1-4
v_call: TRBV2
cdr3_aa: CASTRDVDEKLFF

j_call: TRBJ2-5
v_call: TRBV7-2
cdr3_aa: CASSPIGLVGETQYF

j_call: TRBJ1-4
v_call: TRBV6-6
cdr3_aa: CATGGPHATNEKLFF

j_call: TRBJ1-6
v_call: TRBV12-3/TRBV12-4
cdr3_aa: CASIPGQGYNSPLHF

j_call: TRBJ1-5
v_call: TRBV6-5
cdr3_aa: CASTQGVNQPQHF

j_call: TRBJ2-1
v_call: TRBV29-1
cdr3_aa: CSADRGTGGEQFF

j_call: NA
v_call: TRBV27
cdr3_aa: CASSLSQGEVPNEQFF

j_call: TRBJ2-1
v_call: TRBV5-1
cdr3_aa: CASSNQGYNEQFF

j_call: TRBJ1-4
v_call: TRBV29-1
cdr3_aa: CSVGGTGGTEKLFF